The 27 T cell receptor beta chains listed next were all sequenced from one sample in a study of CD8+ T cells in alopecia areata. Following extraction, RNA underwent reverse transcription to cDNA, which served as the sequencing template. The assay was immunoSEQ multiplex PCR, and TCRdb's table has in-frame clones only and misses some. This sample carries hundreds of thousands of clones, roughly two thirds of them seen once, and the ten largest clones take approximately 1.2%. The source material was CD4+ T cells sorted from blood, sampled at week 0. The receptors come from a human donor with alopecia areata.

This chain links TRBV30 with TRBJ1-1, with 7 bases matching TRBD1. Germline values: CDR1 GTSNPN, CDR2 SVGIG (reference sequence). This CDR3 comprises 13 residues. V was clipped by 6 bases and J by 0 bases; unmatched bases: 4. The CDR3 here is CACHRGMNTEAFF. The CDR3 region has the DNA TGTGCCTGCCACAGGGGAATGAACACTGAAGCTTTCTTT.

The chain couples TRBV2 to TRBJ2-1, with D possibly being TRBD2 (7 bases). V lost 7 bases and J lost 0, with 10 bases in between. Germline CDR1 SNHLY, CDR2 FYNNEI. The CDR3 runs 14 residues. The CDR3: CASMRGGSYNEQFF. The CDR3 DNA follows: TGTGCCAGCATGAGGGGGGGCTCCTACAATGAGCAGTTCTTC.

The chain links TRBV4-1 to TRBJ1-2; 10 nucleotides align to TRBD1. Trimming took 2 bases from V and 1 from J; bases not matched to a gene: 10. The CDR3 has 18 amino acids. Germline CDR1 is MGHRA and CDR2 is YSYEKL. For the CDR3, the DNA is TGCGCCAGCAGCCAACCCCGGGACAGGGGCCACTATAACTATGGCTACACCTTC. Translating gives CASSQPRDRGHYNYGYTF.

This clone was detected only a few times. The chain links TRBV7-2 to TRBJ1-3; D remains ambiguous. The CDR3 is 17 amino acids. With 3 bases removed from V and 4 bases from J, the gap between germline ends came to 19 bases. Per the germline V gene, CDR1 is SGHTA and CDR2 is FQGNSA. The CDR3 nucleotides are TGTGCCAGCAGCTTGGGAGGGTATTCCCAGAGGGGAAACACCATATATTTT. Translated: CASSLGGYSQRGNTIYF. Complete variable domain (other parts from reference TRBV7-2 and TRBJ1-3): GAGVSQSPSNKVTEKGKDVELRCDPISGHTALYWYRQSLGQGLEFLIYFQGNSAPDKSGLPSDRFSAERTGGSVSTLTIQRTQQEDSAVYLCASSLGGYSQRGNTIYFGEGSWLTVV.

The chain joins TRBV25-1 to TRBJ1-1, with 9 bases matching TRBD1. J was trimmed by 3 bases and V by 3 bases; bases with no gene match: 5. The germline gives CDR1 MGHDK, CDR2 SYGVNS. CDR3 size: 15 residues. The CDR3 coding sequence is TGTGCCAGCAGTGATGTCCGGACAGGGGACACTGAAGCTTTCTTT. This codes for CASSDVRTGDTEAFF.

The chain is built from TRBV4-3 and TRBJ2-6; D gene ambiguous. V was pared by 2 bases and J by 0 bases, with 5 bases between. The CDR3 has 15 residues. Per germline, CDR1 LGHNA and CDR2 YSLEER. The CDR3 is CASSQMNSGANVLTF. The CDR3 coding sequence is TGCGCCAGCAGCCAAATGAACTCTGGGGCCAACGTCCTGACTTTC.

V gene TRBV15 combines with J gene TRBJ1-2; D not certain. Trimming took 0 bases from V and 7 from J, leaving 12 bases between them. CDR3 length: 14 residues. Per germline, CDR1 LNHNV and CDR2 YYDKDF (reference sequence). The CDR3 protein is CATSRDREGGGYTF. The CDR3 nucleotides read TGTGCCACCAGCAGAGATCGGGAGGGCGGTGGCTACACCTTC.

The V call is TRBV5-1, the J call TRBJ2-1; D may match TRBD1 or TRBD2 (5 bases each). CDR3 length: 15 amino acids. CDR1 SGHRS and CDR2 YFSETQ come from the germline V gene. The ends were cut back, 4 bases at V and 4 bases at J, with 15 bases in the middle. The CDR3 loop reads CASSDRDGSYNEQFF. The CDR3 DNA is TGCGCCAGCAGCGACCGGGACGGAAGTTACAATGAGCAGTTCTTC.

This clone showed up just a few times. The gene calls are TRBV30 and TRBJ1-3; D call uncertain. This CDR3 contains 14 residues. Germline CDR1 GTSNPN, CDR2 SVGIG (reference sequence). Trimming took 5 bases from V and 0 from J, leaving 11 bases between them. The CDR3 DNA follows: TGTGCCTGGGCACGACTGGCCTCTGGAAACACCATATATTTT. Its translation is CAWARLASGNTIYF. Based on the CDR3 plus reference TRBV30 and TRBJ1-3, the full variable domain is SQTIHQWPATLVQPVGSPLSLECTVEGTSNPNLYWYRQAAGRGLQLLFYSVGIGQISSEVPQNLSASRPQDRQFILSSKKLLLSDSGFYLCAWARLASGNTIYFGEGSWLTVV.

The chain uses TRBV29-1 and TRBJ1-5; maybe TRBD1 (6 bases). Germline loops: CDR1 SQVTM, CDR2 ANQGSEA. The CDR3 contains 13 residues. V lost 4 bases and J lost 6, with 13 bases in between. The CDR3 DNA reads TGCAGCGTTGGAAGGGGGGGAAGTCAGCCCCAGCATTTT. It codes for CSVGRGGSQPQHF.

This clone appeared a single time. This chain joins TRBV11-2 and TRBJ1-4, with unresolved D. The V gene lost 5 bases and the J gene lost 10 bases, with 14 bases spanning the gap. Germline assignment: CDR1 SGHAT and CDR2 FQNNGV. The CDR3 sequence is 13 residues long. CDR3 loop: CASSTGTGGKLFF. CDR3 nucleotides: TGTGCCAGCAGCACCGGAACGGGCGGAAAACTGTTTTTT.

The chain has TRBV9 and TRBJ1-2; unclear D gene. The CDR3 totals 17 residues. CDR1 SGDLS and CDR2 YYNGEE come from the germline V gene. V lost 0 bases to trimming and J lost 4 bases, with 19 bases between them. CDR3 in DNA: TGTGCCAGCAGCGTAGCGGGTCAGGCAGTTGAAACCTATGGCTACACCTTC. Residues: CASSVAGQAVETYGYTF.

The rearrangement links TRBV5-1 to TRBJ2-6, with a possible D match to TRBD2 (6 bases). Trimming cost V 4 bases and J 0 bases, with 14 bases left between them. This CDR3 contains 17 residues. Germline V gene lookup returns CDR1 SGHRS and CDR2 YFSETQ. The CDR3 protein is CASSPPGLTSGANVLTF. The CDR3 DNA reads TGCGCCAGCAGCCCCCCGGGACTCACCTCTGGGGCCAACGTCCTGACTTTC.

The genes are TRBV6-5 and TRBJ1-2, with D uncertain. CDR1 MNHEY and CDR2 SVGAGI come from the germline V gene. The CDR3 length is 12 residues. V was cut by 4 bases and J by 7 bases, with 10 bases left in between. CDR3 protein: CASSSYLGGYTF. CDR3 nucleotide sequence: TGTGCCAGCAGTTCGTACTTGGGTGGCTACACCTTC.

The chain couples TRBV30 to TRBJ1-1; TRBD1 might be the D (5 bases). Germline lookup yields CDR1 GTSNPN and CDR2 SVGIG (reference sequence). With 6 bases removed from V and 4 bases from J, the gap between germline ends came to 21 bases. CDR3 size: 15 residues. The CDR3 DNA reads as TGTGCCTGCTCCGGGACCGCACTTTCGGTCACTGAAGCTTTCTTT. Translated, it gives CACSGTALSVTEAFF. Full variable domain (missing parts from reference TRBV30 and TRBJ1-1): SQTIHQWPATLVQPVGSPLSLECTVEGTSNPNLYWYRQAAGRGLQLLFYSVGIGQISSEVPQNLSASRPQDRQFILSSKKLLLSDSGFYLCACSGTALSVTEAFFGQGTRLTVV.

The rearrangement uses TRBV30 and TRBJ1-2; 8 bases map to TRBD1. V was clipped by 0 bases and J by 7 bases; unmatched bases: 7. The CDR3 loop spans 14 amino acids. CDR1 and CDR2 (germline): GTSNPN, SVGIG (reference sequence). The DNA for the CDR3 is TGTGCCTGGAGTGTACCCCAGGGGGCAATTGGCTACACCTTC. Its translation is CAWSVPQGAIGYTF.

The chain is built from TRBV9 and TRBJ1-2, with no clear D. The CDR3 extends over 13 amino acids. Germline CDR1 reads SGDLS; CDR2 reads YYNGEE. The V gene lost 3 bases and the J gene lost 0 bases, with 6 bases spanning the gap. The CDR3 DNA reads as TGTGCCAGCAGCGAGGCAGCTAACTATGGCTACACCTTC. Protein sequence: CASSEAANYGYTF.

The chain combines TRBV27 with TRBJ2-2; D ambiguous. Germline V gives CDR1 MNHEY, CDR2 SMNVEV (reference sequence). Trimming took 0 bases from V and 2 from J, leaving 13 bases between them. The CDR3 has 17 residues. In DNA form, the CDR3 reads TGTGCCAGCAGTTTATCGTCGGCAAGACCCAACACCGGGGAGCTGTTTTTT. Its translation: CASSLSSARPNTGELFF.

This clone was found a few times. The chain couples TRBV19 to TRBJ2-3; D might be TRBD1 or TRBD2, each matching 5 bases. Germline loops: CDR1 LNHDA, CDR2 SQIVND (reference sequence). This CDR3 is built from 13 residues. Trimming cost V 8 bases and J 0 bases, with 9 bases left between them. CDR3 in DNA: TGTGCCAGTGGCCGGGACAGCACAGATACGCAGTATTTT. Its translation: CASGRDSTDTQYF.

This clone has more than one count but fewer than ten. J is TRBJ2-5 and V is TRBV4-3, with D perhaps TRBD1 (5 bases). V dropped 1 base and J dropped 1 base, with 13 bases sitting between them. Per germline, CDR1 LGHNA and CDR2 YSLEER. The CDR3 consists of 16 residues. Here the CDR3 DNA reads TGCGCCAGCAGCCAAGGGCAGGGTACCCTCCAAGAGACCCAGTACTTC. This sequence encodes CASSQGQGTLQETQYF.

This clone was seen just once. V gene TRBV2 combines with J gene TRBJ1-2; no clear D. Germline V gives CDR1 SNHLY, CDR2 FYNNEI. Trimming removed 0 bases from V and 5 bases from J, with 7 bases in between. This CDR3 has 13 residues. In nucleotides, the CDR3 is TGTGCCAGCAGTGAAGCGCAGGTTTATGGCTACACCTTC. As protein: CASSEAQVYGYTF.

This chain joins TRBV5-5 and TRBJ2-1; TRBD2 matches 9 bases. The CDR3 is 18 amino acids. Trimming removed 0 bases from V and 5 bases from J; junction bases left unmatched: 12. Germline lookup yields CDR1 SGHKS and CDR2 YYEKEE (reference sequence). Here the CDR3 DNA reads TGTGCCAGCAGCTTGGCCTGGGGACTAGCTGGAGATCACAATGAGCAGTTCTTC. Its protein product is CASSLAWGLAGDHNEQFF.

This chain uses TRBV29-1 with TRBJ1-4; no firm D call. Looked up from germline, CDR1 is SQVTM and CDR2 is ANQGSEA. CDR3 length equals 11 residues. Trimming left V 5 bases short and J 8 bases short, with 9 bases between. CDR3 nucleotides: TGCAGCGTTCTTTTTCGGGAAAAACTGTTTTTT. Amino acids: CSVLFREKLFF.

This CDR3 reads CAWSVLAEQYF. The CDR3 coding sequence is TGTGCCTGGAGTGTACTCGCCGAGCAGTACTTC. V is TRBV30 and J is TRBJ2-7; D gene uncertain. This CDR3 is 11 amino acids long. The V gene's germline CDR1 is GTSNPN and CDR2 SVGIG (reference sequence). Trimming took 0 bases from V and 6 from J, leaving 6 bases between them.

CDR3 sequence: CASSLGGYEQYF. In DNA form, the CDR3 reads TGTGCCAGCAGCTTAGGAGGCTACGAGCAGTACTTC. The rearrangement links TRBV13 to TRBJ2-7; D is uncertain. CDR1 PRHDT and CDR2 FYEKMQ come from the germline V gene (reference sequence). Trimming shortened V by 0 bases and J by 3 bases, and 3 bases separated the two germline ends. The CDR3 runs to 12 residues.

This chain links TRBV29-1 with TRBJ2-1; D may be TRBD1 or TRBD2 (5 bases each). The length of the CDR3 is 15 residues. V was pared by 0 bases and J by 6 bases, with 15 bases between. From germline, CDR1 is SQVTM and CDR2 ANQGSEA. The CDR3 DNA is TGCAGCGTTGAAGATCTTTGGGCAGGGAGCAATGAGCAGTTCTTC. Encoded protein: CSVEDLWAGSNEQFF.

This sequence joins TRBV29-1 and TRBJ2-6, with D perhaps matching TRBD1 (5 bases). With 2 bases removed from V and 12 bases from J, the gap between germline ends came to 14 bases. This CDR3 comprises 13 residues. The V gene's germline CDR1 is SQVTM and CDR2 ANQGSEA. CDR3 in amino acids: CSVEKAQGTVLTF. CDR3 sequence (DNA): TGCAGCGTTGAAAAAGCGCAGGGTACCGTCCTGACTTTC. Full variable domain (outside the CDR3, taken from reference TRBV29-1 and TRBJ2-6): SAVISQKPSRDICQRGTSLTIQCQVDSQVTMMFWYRQQPGQSLTLIATANQGSEATYESGFVIDKFPISRPNLTFSTLTVSNMSPEDSSIYLCSVEKAQGTVLTFGAGSRLTVL.